The 25 T cell receptor beta chains in this list originate from one sample, sequenced in a study of cytomegalovirus exposure and HLA in healthy donors listed by TCRdb under 2017. Library method: the immunoSEQ multiplex PCR assay. The multiplex PCR relied on a mix of 60 forward primers for TCR Vbeta segments and 13 reverse primers for TCR Jbeta segments. TCRdb obtained this table from immuneACCESS and retained in-frame rearrangements with V and J assigned. These tables miss some clones; where compared with another copy, unresolved V genes account for less than half of the shortfall, and the remainder is unexplained. For this sample there are some 150,000 clones; 50% to 75% appear just once. 2.4% of the sample rests with the top ten. Sequencing was performed on PBMCs. These receptors were obtained from a woman aged 40 to 50 in good health and CMV-seronegative.

The chain joins TRBV28 to TRBJ2-5; no reliable D call. V lost 5 bases and J lost 2, with 3 bases in between. This CDR3 spans 11 amino acids. CDR1 and CDR2 from the germline V gene are MDHEN and SYDVKM. CDR3 nucleotide sequence: TGTGCCAGCAGTCTTCAAGAGACCCAGTACTTC. Protein product: CASSLQETQYF.

This clone is a singleton in its sample. This chain connects TRBV4-3 to TRBJ1-5; possibly TRBD1 for D (5 bases). Trimming shortened V by 3 bases and J by 9 bases, and 15 bases separated the two germline ends. The V gene's germline CDR1 is LGHNA and CDR2 YSLEER. There are 14 residues in the CDR3. CDR3 amino acids: CASSQDRERGPQHF. Written as DNA, the CDR3 is TGCGCCAGCAGCCAGGATCGAGAAAGGGGGCCCCAGCATTTT.

The rearrangement joins TRBV28 to TRBJ1-1; D is perhaps TRBD1 (5 bases). V shed 7 bases and J shed 4 bases, with 19 bases lying between them. The CDR3 runs to 15 residues. Germline CDR1 reads MDHEN; CDR2 reads SYDVKM. CDR3 sequence (DNA): TGTGCCAGCACACGGACAACGTTGGTAACCACTGAAGCTTTCTTT. This encodes CASTRTTLVTTEAFF.

This clone was recorded a few times. The chain employs TRBV19 and TRBJ2-1; a weak D match, TRBD2 (6 bases). Trimming stripped 3 bases from V and 0 bases from J, with 18 bases between. Looked up from germline, CDR1 is LNHDA and CDR2 is SQIVND (reference sequence). The CDR3 contains 18 residues. The CDR3 DNA reads as TGTGCCAGTAGTATTGGGGGGAGAGCACCTAGCTCCTACAATGAGCAGTTCTTC. Translating gives CASSIGGRAPSSYNEQFF.

This clone was counted many times. The chain is built from TRBV9 and TRBJ2-7; 8 nucleotides align to TRBD2. Germline CDR1 is SGDLS and CDR2 is YYNGEE. With 0 bases clipped from V and 10 bases from J, the junction kept 6 bases outside the gene matches. This CDR3 has 13 residues. This CDR3 reads CASSVAAGGSQYF. The CDR3 DNA sequence: TGTGCCAGCAGCGTAGCGGCGGGGGGTTCTCAGTACTTC.

V usage is TRBV19 and J usage is TRBJ1-2; TRBD1 matches at 8 bases. Germline V gene sequence: CDR1 LNHDA, CDR2 SQIVND (reference sequence). V lost 3 bases and J lost 10; bases outside the gene matches: 10. This CDR3 contains 14 residues. The CDR3 DNA follows: TGTGCCAGTAGTATCTTCTCAGGGGGCGCCGACTACACCTTC. Protein: CASSIFSGGADYTF.

This rearrangement joins TRBV6-5 to TRBJ1-1, with D maybe TRBD1 (6 bases). The V end lost 5 bases, the J end lost 4 bases, and 14 bases lay between the germline ends. Germline CDR1 and CDR2: MNHEY and SVGAGI. The CDR3 is 14 residues long. This chain's CDR3 is CASSGTWPSTEAFF. In DNA form, the CDR3 reads TGTGCCAGCAGTGGGACATGGCCCAGCACTGAAGCTTTCTTT.

With regard to this clone: The final CDR3 position lacks the conserved phenylalanine or tryptophan, pointing to a likely read error. The DNA is left out, because the CDR3 cannot be placed on it with certainty; the CDR3 is given as TCRdb lists it. The CDR3 reads CAFLDRGPGCI. This sequence joins TRBV9 and TRBJ2-7; the table's D gene call, TRBD1, was not cross checked with the DNA. With termini counted, the CDR3 has 11 amino acids. In germline, CDR1 is SGDLS, CDR2 YYNGEE.

The chain combines TRBV2 with TRBJ2-7; D perhaps matches TRBD1 (6 bases). V lost 5 bases, J lost 2 bases, and 13 bases lay in between. Germline CDR1 and CDR2: SNHLY and FYNNEI. The CDR3 consists of 14 residues. Here the CDR3 DNA reads TGTGCCAGCAGTACCCCGGACAGTGCCTACGAGCAGTACTTC. Translation: CASSTPDSAYEQYF. Together with reference TRBV2 and TRBJ2-7, the CDR3 gives the full variable domain: EPEVTQTPSHQVTQMGQEVILRCVPISNHLYFYWYRQILGQKVEFLVSFYNNEISEKSEIFDDQFSVERPDGSNFTLKIRSTKLEDSAMYFCASSTPDSAYEQYFGPGTRLTVT.

V gene TRBV4-3 combines with J gene TRBJ1-4, with 9 positions matching TRBD1. This CDR3 region has 15 residues. Germline CDR1 is LGHNA and CDR2 is YSLEER. V lost 0 bases to trimming and J lost 10 bases; unmatched junction nucleotides: 6. The CDR3 nucleotides read TGCGCCAGCAGCCAAGATTCACAGGGGGCCGGAAAACTGTTTTTT. As protein: CASSQDSQGAGKLFF.

The chain has TRBV9 and TRBJ2-5, with 7 bases matching TRBD1. Trimming removed 4 bases from V and 4 bases from J; junction bases left unmatched: 10. The CDR3 extends over 15 amino acids. CDR1 SGDLS and CDR2 YYNGEE come from the germline V gene. DNA for the CDR3: TGTGCCAGCAGCCCTCATACAGGGGACGGAGAGACCCAGTACTTC. Residues: CASSPHTGDGETQYF.

V gene TRBV5-4 combines with J gene TRBJ1-6, with TRBD1 identical over 7 bases. The CDR3 spans 14 residues. Germline CDR1 and CDR2: SGHNT and YYREEE (reference sequence). V lost 1 base and J lost 7; bases outside the gene matches: 2. CDR3 in amino acids: CASSLQGGNSPLHF. The CDR3, as DNA: TGTGCCAGCAGCTTGCAGGGGGGAAATTCACCCCTCCACTTT.

The genes are TRBV11-3 and TRBJ2-7; weak D call: TRBD1 (5 bases). CDR3 length equals 16 residues. The germline V and J ends were trimmed by 3 bases and 3 bases, with 18 bases remaining between them. The germline V gene has CDR1 SGHNT and CDR2 YENEEA. The CDR3 DNA follows: TGTGCCAGCAGCTTCAGGAAGGACATCACTTTCTACGAGCAGTACTTC. It is translated as CASSFRKDITFYEQYF.

This clone was seen only a few times. The rearrangement uses TRBV7-3 and TRBJ2-1; a possible D gene is TRBD1 (5 bases). The V and J ends lost 3 bases and 0 bases respectively, with 12 bases between them. Germline assignment: CDR1 SGHTA and CDR2 FQGTGA. The CDR3 contains 16 residues. The CDR3 DNA reads as TGTGCCAGCAGCTTGACAGCACCGAGCTCCTACAATGAGCAGTTCTTC. As protein: CASSLTAPSSYNEQFF.

The rearrangement links TRBV28 to TRBJ2-2, with D possibly TRBD1 on 5 matching bases. The CDR3 is made up of 17 amino acids. CDR1 and CDR2 (germline): MDHEN, SYDVKM. V was trimmed by 5 bases and J by 0 bases, leaving 16 bases between them. In nucleotides, the CDR3 is TGTGCCAGCAGTCCGGTGCAGGGTCGATCGAACACCGGGGAGCTGTTTTTT. Protein: CASSPVQGRSNTGELFF.

This clone was recorded a few times. The V call is TRBV19, the J call TRBJ1-2, with 7 nucleotides matching TRBD1. The length of the CDR3 is 13 residues. V gave up 5 bases and J gave up 4 bases; unmatched junction bases: 4. CDR1 and CDR2 (germline): LNHDA, SQIVND (reference sequence). The CDR3 DNA sequence: TGTGCCAGTAGTTCCGGGACAGTCTATGGCTACACCTTC. Its translation is CASSSGTVYGYTF.

V is TRBV18 and J is TRBJ1-2; D ambiguous. The germline V and J ends were trimmed by 6 bases and 7 bases, with 15 bases remaining between them. Germline lookup yields CDR1 KGHSH and CDR2 LQKENI. CDR3 length equals 13 residues. The DNA for the CDR3 is TGTGCCAGCTCCGAGAGACTTGATGGTGGCTACACCTTC. This codes for CASSERLDGGYTF.

This clone was observed a few times. This CDR3 is CSADPGSHEQFF. For the CDR3, the DNA is TGCAGCGCCGACCCCGGGTCCCATGAGCAGTTCTTC. The J gene is TRBJ2-1, the V gene TRBV29-1; no clear D gene. This CDR3 spans 12 amino acids. Between the trimmed V and J ends, which lost 7 bases and 8 bases, there was a span of 15 bases. Germline CDR1 reads SQVTM; CDR2 reads ANQGSEA.

CDR3 protein: CASSLLQGGYTF. CDR3 sequence (DNA): TGTGCCAGCAGTTTATTGCAGGGTGGCTACACCTTC. The gene calls are TRBV28 and TRBJ1-2, with D perhaps TRBD1 (5 bases). V lost 1 base to trimming and J lost 7 bases, with 7 bases between them. The CDR3 consists of 12 residues. From germline, CDR1 is MDHEN and CDR2 SYDVKM.

The chain is built from TRBV9 and TRBJ2-7; 7 bases map to TRBD2. In germline, CDR1 is SGDLS, CDR2 YYNGEE. The CDR3 is 16 residues long. V was pared by 4 bases and J by 4 bases, with 14 bases of the junction left unmatched. DNA of the CDR3: TGTGCCAGCAGCCCTCAGCGGGGAGGCATAATTTACGAGCAGTACTTC. As protein: CASSPQRGGIIYEQYF.

The rearrangement uses TRBV27 and TRBJ2-3; 7 bases are shared with TRBD2. V shed 6 bases and J 1 base; nucleotides not matched to a gene: 13. Germline loops: CDR1 MNHEY, CDR2 SMNVEV (reference sequence). This CDR3 comprises 17 residues. The DNA of the CDR3 is TGTGCCAGCAGCTGGACCGGGACGGGAGGAGGCACAGATACGCAGTATTTT. Amino acid sequence: CASSWTGTGGGTDTQYF.

The chain links TRBV4-1 to TRBJ2-7; 9 nucleotides line up with TRBD1. The V gene's germline CDR1 is MGHRA and CDR2 YSYEKL. The CDR3 spans 13 residues. V trimming: 0 bases; J trimming: 6 bases; junction bases outside the gene matches: 0. The CDR3 protein is CASSQEDRGEQYF. CDR3 nucleotide sequence: TGCGCCAGCAGCCAAGAGGACAGGGGCGAGCAGTACTTC.

This clone has only a few counts. The J gene is TRBJ2-3, the V gene TRBV27; the D gene is possibly TRBD1 (6 bases). The CDR3 is made up of 12 amino acids. Germline loops: CDR1 MNHEY, CDR2 SMNVEV (reference sequence). The ends were cut back, 7 bases at V and 3 bases at J, with 8 bases in the middle. In DNA form, the CDR3 reads TGTGCCAGCAAGAGGGGGACAGATACGCAGTATTTT. Its translation: CASKRGTDTQYF.

This clone was recorded only once. The chain combines TRBV9 with TRBJ1-6, with D possibly being TRBD1 (6 bases). Germline assignment: CDR1 SGDLS and CDR2 YYNGEE. V lost 0 bases, J lost 10 bases, and 20 bases lay in between. This CDR3 is 17 amino acids long. The CDR3 DNA is TGTGCCAGCAGCGTAGGAGCCTTGGGGGCGGCGGACTCACCCCTCCACTTT. It specifies CASSVGALGAADSPLHF.

This clone has only a few counts. The V and J genes are TRBV6-5 and TRBJ2-5; TRBD2 matches 10 bases. From germline, CDR1 is MNHEY and CDR2 SVGAGI. This CDR3 region has 16 residues. V lost 2 bases, J lost 2 bases, and 5 bases stayed unmatched. CDR3: CASSYPASGGQETQYF. DNA of the CDR3: TGTGCCAGCAGTTACCCCGCTAGCGGGGGACAAGAGACCCAGTACTTC.